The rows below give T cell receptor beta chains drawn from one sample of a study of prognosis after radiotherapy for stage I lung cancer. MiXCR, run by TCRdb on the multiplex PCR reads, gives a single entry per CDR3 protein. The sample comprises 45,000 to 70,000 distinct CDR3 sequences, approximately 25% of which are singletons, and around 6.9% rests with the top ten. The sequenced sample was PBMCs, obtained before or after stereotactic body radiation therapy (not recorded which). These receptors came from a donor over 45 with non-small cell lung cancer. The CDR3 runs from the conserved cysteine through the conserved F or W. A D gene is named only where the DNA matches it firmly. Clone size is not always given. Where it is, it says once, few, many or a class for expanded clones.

CDR3: CASSRGQGSSYTQYF
DNA: TGTGCCAGCAGCCGCGGACAGGGTTCTTCCTATACGCAGTATTTT
size: -
V: TRBV3-1
J: TRBJ2-3
D: TRBD1

CDR3: CASIPGWSSRWNDQYF
DNA: TGTGCCAGCATTCCTGGATGGTCCTCACGATGGAACGATCAGTACTTC
size: -
V: TRBV28
J: TRBJ2-7
D: -

CDR3: CASSLAPGGTEKLFF
DNA: TGCGCCAGCAGCTTGGCTCCGGGCGGCACTGAAAAACTGTTTTTT
size: many
V: TRBV5-1
J: TRBJ1-4
D: -

CDR3: CASSLSLGNEQYF
DNA: TGTGCCAGCAGTCTATCGTTGGGAAACGAGCAGTACTTC
size: -
V: TRBV2
J: TRBJ2-7
D: -

CDR3: CASSPPPVGTQYF
DNA: TGTGCCAGCAGTCCCCCACCCGTGGGGACCCAGTACTTC
size: many
V: TRBV28
J: TRBJ2-5
D: -

CDR3: CASSLVARGADTQYF
DNA: TGCGCCAGCAGCTTGGTAGCTAGGGGAGCCGATACGCAGTATTTT
size: -
V: TRBV5-1
J: TRBJ2-3
D: -

CDR3: CAISESPGNPGANVLTF
DNA: TGTGCCATCAGTGAGTCTCCAGGGAACCCTGGGGCCAACGTCCTGACTTTC
size: many
V: TRBV10-3
J: TRBJ2-6
D: -

CDR3: CASSSTVQETQYF
DNA: TGTGCCAGTAGTAGCACGGTCCAAGAAACCCAGTACTTC
size: -
V: TRBV19
J: TRBJ2-5
D: -

CDR3: CASSLGQLTGELFF
DNA: TGTGCCAGCAGTTTGGGACAGCTCACCGGGGAGCTGTTTTTT
size: many
V: TRBV27
J: TRBJ2-2
D: TRBD1

CDR3: CSARAMTGPCNSPLHF
DNA: TGCAGTGCTAGGGCAATGACAGGCCCTTGTAATTCACCCCTCCACTTT
size: -
V: TRBV20-1
J: TRBJ1-6
D: -

CDR3: CASSVSRTDTQYF
DNA: TGTGCCAGCAGCGTCTCTAGGACAGATACGCAGTATTTT
size: many
V: TRBV9
J: TRBJ2-3
D: -

CDR3: CASSLTRGRAYEQYF
DNA: TGTGCCAGCAGCCTGACCCGAGGCAGAGCCTACGAGCAGTACTTC
size: many
V: TRBV7-9
J: TRBJ2-7
D: -

CDR3: CASSPDSMNTEAFF
DNA: TGTGCCAGCAGCCCTGACAGCATGAACACTGAAGCTTTCTTT
size: many
V: TRBV7-3
J: TRBJ1-1
D: -

CDR3: CDSRADRGSQPQHF
DNA: TGTGACAGTAGGGCCGATAGGGGTAGTCAGCCCCAGCATTTT
size: -
V: TRBV19
J: TRBJ1-5
D: -

CDR3: CSAKTGGNTEAFF
DNA: TGCAGTGCAAAGACAGGGGGTAACACTGAAGCTTTCTTT
size: many
V: TRBV20-1
J: TRBJ1-1
D: TRBD1

CDR3: CASSVGRSYEQYF
DNA: TGTGCCAGCAGCGTTGGAAGATCCTACGAGCAGTACTTC
size: many
V: TRBV5-6
J: TRBJ2-7
D: -

CDR3: CASSPSWGLSYEQYF
DNA: TGTGCCAGCAGCCCCTCATGGGGTTTATCCTACGAGCAGTACTTC
size: many
V: TRBV11-1
J: TRBJ2-7
D: -

CDR3: CASRTGGWSPLHF
DNA: TGTGCCAGCCGAACAGGGGGCTGGTCACCCCTCCACTTT
size: many
V: TRBV2
J: TRBJ1-6
D: TRBD1

CDR3: CASSYSMGGASGNTIYF
DNA: TGTGCCAGCAGTTACTCGATGGGGGGCGCCTCTGGAAACACCATATATTTT
size: many
V: TRBV6-5
J: TRBJ1-3
D: -

CDR3: CSANPGQPWDTQYF
DNA: TGCAGTGCTAACCCGGGACAGCCTTGGGATACGCAGTATTTT
size: -
V: TRBV20-1
J: TRBJ2-3
D: TRBD1

CDR3: CASSLEGQGAHEQYF
DNA: TGCGCCAGCAGCTTGGAGGGACAGGGTGCCCACGAGCAGTACTTC
size: many
V: TRBV5-1
J: TRBJ2-7
D: TRBD1

CDR3: CASSVEMGGAQGENNEQFF
DNA: TGTGCCAGCAGCGTAGAGATGGGGGGGGCACAGGGTGAAAACAATGAGCAGTTCTTC
size: many
V: TRBV9
J: TRBJ2-1
D: -

CDR3: CASSADLGPGGGELFF
DNA: TGTGCCAGCAGTGCCGACTTGGGACCCGGGGGCGGGGAGCTGTTTTTT
size: many
V: TRBV2
J: TRBJ2-2
D: -